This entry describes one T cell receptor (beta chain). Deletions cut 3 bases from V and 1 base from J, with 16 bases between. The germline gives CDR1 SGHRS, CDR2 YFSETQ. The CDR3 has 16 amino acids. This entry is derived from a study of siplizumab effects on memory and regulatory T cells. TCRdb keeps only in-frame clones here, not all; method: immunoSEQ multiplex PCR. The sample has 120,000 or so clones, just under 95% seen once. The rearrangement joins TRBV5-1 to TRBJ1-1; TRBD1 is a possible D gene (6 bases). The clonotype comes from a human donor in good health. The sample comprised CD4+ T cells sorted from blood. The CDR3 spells CASSYGQNLGNTEAFF. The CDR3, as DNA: TGCGCCAGCAGCTACGGACAGAACCTGGGGAACACTGAAGCTTTCTTT.